The 20 T cell receptor beta chains in this list originate from one sample, sequenced in a study of memory CD4+ T cells and cytomegalovirus serostatus. Generated by immunoSEQ multiplex PCR, the TCRdb table keeps only in-frame clones and is missing some. The profile shows tens of thousands of clones, approximately 75% of them singletons. The sort gate was single viable CD3+CD4+CD8-CD45RO+ cells for memory CD4+ T cells. The sample was memory CD4+ T cells from blood. The receptor set was obtained from an adult in good health and CMV-seronegative.

This clone was observed a handful of times. V is TRBV6-5 and J is TRBJ1-1; 8 nucleotides align to TRBD1. V trimming: 2 bases; J trimming: 4 bases; junction bases outside the gene matches: 3. Germline values: CDR1 MNHEY, CDR2 SVGAGI. The CDR3 extends over 14 amino acids. Here the CDR3 reads CASSYDRGGTEAFF. The CDR3 DNA sequence: TGTGCCAGCAGTTACGACAGGGGAGGCACTGAAGCTTTCTTT.

The rearrangement uses TRBV21-1 and TRBJ2-7; no check of the table's D call, TRBD2, against the DNA was made. TRBV21-1 counts as a pseudogene. CDR3 size: 18 residues. The CDR3 region is CASSKGVVSFPSNYEQYF. CDR3 sequence (DNA): TGTGCCAGCAGCAAAGGGGTTGTTAGCTTCCCTTCTAATTACGAGCAGTACTTC.

The V and J genes are TRBV2 and TRBJ2-1; no firm D call. Trimming removed 4 bases from V and 4 bases from J, with 5 bases in between. The germline V gene encodes CDR1 SNHLY and CDR2 FYNNEI. The CDR3 loop spans 12 amino acids. CDR3 sequence: CASSGQYNEQFF. CDR3 nucleotide sequence: TGTGCCAGCAGTGGGCAATACAATGAGCAGTTCTTC.

V and J are TRBV27 and TRBJ1-1, with 9 bases identical to TRBD1. The CDR3 spans 14 residues. The germline gives CDR1 MNHEY, CDR2 SMNVEV (reference sequence). The trim removed 5 bases at V and 4 bases at J, leaving 5 bases unmatched. DNA of the CDR3: TGTGCCAGCAGTCGGGACAGGGCTTCCACTGAAGCTTTCTTT. This codes for CASSRDRASTEAFF.

This clone has more than one count but fewer than ten. The CDR3 spells CASSPGVPDTQYF. The DNA of the CDR3 is TGTGCCAGCAGCCCAGGGGTCCCAGATACGCAGTATTTT. The chain joins TRBV7-2 to TRBJ2-3; tentatively, D is TRBD1 (6 bases). Deletions cut 5 bases from V and 4 bases from J, with 10 bases between. The CDR3 loop spans 13 amino acids. Germline CDR1 reads SGHTA; CDR2 reads FQGNSA.

The rearrangement joins TRBV10-3 to TRBJ2-5; no definite D call. Germline lookup yields CDR1 ENHRY and CDR2 SYGVKD. V lost 4 bases and J lost 1, with 4 bases in between. The CDR3 loop spans 12 amino acids. Here the CDR3 reads CAISGGQETQYF. The CDR3 region has the DNA TGTGCCATCAGTGGGGGCCAAGAGACCCAGTACTTC.

The chain combines TRBV7-2 with TRBJ2-3, with D perhaps matching TRBD1 or TRBD2 (5 bases each). V lost 2 bases and J lost 0, with 9 bases in between. The CDR3 extends over 15 amino acids. Germline loops: CDR1 SGHTA, CDR2 FQGNSA. The CDR3 sequence: CASSLMGRSTDTQYF. Written as DNA, the CDR3 is TGTGCCAGCAGCTTAATGGGACGTAGCACAGATACGCAGTATTTT.

The chain has TRBV28 and TRBJ1-6, with TRBD1 identical over 11 bases. This CDR3 contains 12 residues. Per germline, CDR1 MDHEN and CDR2 SYDVKM. J was trimmed by 19 bases and V by 6 bases; bases with no gene match: 8. CDR3 residues: CASSLGQGAVHF. Written as DNA, the CDR3 is TGTGCCAGCAGCCTTGGACAGGGGGCAGTTCACTTT.

The chain has TRBV27 and TRBJ2-2; D remains ambiguous. The CDR3 loop spans 12 amino acids. The germline V and J ends were trimmed by 6 bases and 7 bases, with 9 bases remaining between them. From germline, CDR1 is MNHEY and CDR2 SMNVEV (reference sequence). As DNA, the CDR3 is TGTGCCAGCAGGTTCACACGCGGGGAGCTGTTTTTT. Translating it yields CASRFTRGELFF.

The genes are TRBV7-2 and TRBJ1-1, with TRBD1 matching over 8 bases. Germline V gene lookup returns CDR1 SGHTA and CDR2 FQGNSA. The junction had 4 bases not matched to a gene; V was cut back by 3 bases and J by 4 bases. The CDR3 contains 14 residues. For the CDR3, the DNA is TGTGCCAGCAGCTTGCAGGGGGCTGGCACTGAAGCTTTCTTT. It encodes CASSLQGAGTEAFF.

The chain is built from TRBV7-2 and TRBJ2-2, with TRBD2 matching over 7 bases. This CDR3 spans 16 amino acids. V gave up 10 bases and J gave up 4 bases; unmatched junction bases: 15. Germline V lookup: CDR1 SGHTA, CDR2 FQGNSA. As DNA, the CDR3 is TGTGCCATCCCAGCCGTGGGGGGGTTACGCACCGGGGAGCTGTTTTTT. Translated, it gives CAIPAVGGLRTGELFF.

This clone is a singleton in its sample. V gene TRBV19 combines with J gene TRBJ2-3, with D tentatively TRBD2 (5 bases). V lost 6 bases and J lost 5, with 6 bases in between. Germline CDR1 and CDR2: LNHDA and SQIVND (reference sequence). This CDR3 is built from 11 residues. In DNA, the CDR3 is TGTGCCAGTAGACTAGGAGATACGCAGTATTTT. Protein: CASRLGDTQYF.

Only one count was recorded for this clone. The rearrangement uses TRBV6-6 and TRBJ2-3; a weak D match, TRBD2 (7 bases). This CDR3 has 12 amino acids. Germline V CDR1 and CDR2: MNHNY, SVGAGI (reference sequence). V lost 8 bases and J lost 3, with 9 bases in between. The CDR3 spells CASGGATDTQYF. The CDR3 region has the DNA TGTGCCAGCGGGGGGGCGACAGATACGCAGTATTTT.

This chain uses TRBV6-1 with TRBJ2-7; D might be TRBD1 or TRBD2, each matching 5 bases. The CDR3 is made up of 13 amino acids. The V end was cut by 6 bases, the J end by 2 bases, with 11 bases between. Germline V CDR1 and CDR2: MNHNS, SASEGT. CDR3: CASRGPKAYEQYF. CDR3 bases: TGTGCCAGCAGGGGACCCAAAGCCTACGAGCAGTACTTC.

The chain is built from TRBV5-1 and TRBJ1-5, with a weak D call TRBD1 (6 bases). CDR3 length: 14 amino acids. The V end was cut by 7 bases, the J end by 3 bases, with 14 bases between. Germline lookup yields CDR1 SGHRS and CDR2 YFSETQ. The CDR3 DNA is TGCGCCAGCTCTACAGGACAGCTCAATCAGCCCCAGCATTTT. It translates to CASSTGQLNQPQHF.

V is TRBV28 and J is TRBJ1-1; possible D gene TRBD1, 6 bases. V was clipped by 6 bases and J by 7 bases, with 15 bases between them. In germline, CDR1 is MDHEN, CDR2 SYDVKM. CDR3 length equals 13 residues. The CDR3 here is CASRKTGRGEAFF. CDR3 bases: TGTGCCAGCAGAAAAACAGGGCGGGGTGAAGCTTTCTTT.

The gene calls are TRBV27 and TRBJ1-2; D ambiguous. Germline assignment: CDR1 MNHEY and CDR2 SMNVEV (reference sequence). V dropped 5 bases and J dropped 7 bases, with 17 bases sitting between them. This CDR3 is 14 amino acids long. CDR3 sequence reads: CASSLTAQDSGYTF. Here the CDR3 DNA reads TGTGCCAGCAGTCTAACCGCTCAGGATTCTGGCTACACCTTC.

V gene TRBV19 combines with J gene TRBJ1-4, with D tentatively TRBD1 (5 bases). This CDR3 contains 15 residues. The germline gives CDR1 LNHDA, CDR2 SQIVND (reference sequence). Trimming removed 5 bases from V and 4 bases from J, with 14 bases in between. The CDR3 here is CASSLYGGDNEKLFF. The CDR3 nucleotides read TGTGCCAGTAGTCTATACGGGGGTGATAATGAAAAACTGTTTTTT.

CDR3: CASGRDTMNTEAFF. The CDR3 DNA sequence: TGTGCTAGTGGGAGGGATACCATGAACACTGAAGCTTTCTTT. The V and J genes are TRBV12-5 and TRBJ1-1, with D unresolved. V lost 6 bases, J lost 0 bases, and 11 bases lay in between. The CDR3 runs 14 residues. The germline V gene encodes CDR1 LGHNT and CDR2 FRNRAP.

This clone was observed a few times. This chain uses TRBV27 with TRBJ1-2; D perhaps matches TRBD1 (6 bases). Looked up from germline, CDR1 is MNHEY and CDR2 is SMNVEV (reference sequence). Trimming left V 6 bases short and J 7 bases short, with 21 bases between. The CDR3 length is 15 residues. CDR3 sequence reads: CASSPSHTGSPGYTF. The CDR3 DNA is TGTGCCAGCAGCCCTTCACATACAGGGAGTCCTGGCTACACCTTC.